The sequence of this T cell receptor beta chain was determined in a study of identical twins. Trimming took 8 bases from V and 7 from J; bases not matched to a gene: 7. Looked up from germline, CDR1 is MNHNS and CDR2 is SASEGT. This CDR3 region has 13 residues. Study conclusions and caveats: Abundant beta clonotypes from cord blood had fewer insertions, unlike memory repertoires, which showed none.

TCRdb called the 5' RACE reads again in MiXCR, with one record for every CDR3 protein. The sample shows approximately 600,000 distinct CDR3 sequences, under 8.5% of them seen only once. This clonotype appeared a few times. Its antigen is unknown. These data also featured in a second study, about yellow fever vaccine responses in identical twins.

The chain recombines TRBV6-1 with TRBJ2-3, with TRBD1 matching 9 bases. Sequencing was done on a sample of PBMCs. The clonotype originates from a woman under 30 in good health. CDR3: CASRGTGRNTQYF. In DNA form, the CDR3 reads TGTGCCAGCCGCGGGACAGGGCGAAATACGCAGTATTTT.